The 5 T cell receptor beta chains below come from one sample, sequenced in a study of shared clonotypes between healthy human individuals (dated by TCRdb to 2020 to 2021). The library was prepared using the immunoSEQ multiplex PCR assay. TCRdb re-hosts the immuneACCESS table, in-frame sequences only. Its copies lack some clones; in the studies checked, an unresolved V gene accounts for under half of them, and the cause for the rest is not known. The sample data list roughly 2.2 million clones, and 85% to 95% of these were observed just once. The biggest ten clones account for about 0.37% of the sample. Sequenced: naive CD4+ T cells from PBMCs. The cell subset or site label on this specimen signifies: CD45RA+ positively selected. All receptors come from a man aged 18-30 years in good health. Some clones in this sample may be carry-over from other donors' samples.

The chain uses TRBV6-1 and TRBJ2-2; TRBD2 matches 13 bases. V lost 8 bases, J lost 5 bases, and 5 bases stayed unmatched. The germline V gene has CDR1 MNHNS and CDR2 SASEGT. This CDR3 comprises 15 residues. CDR3: CASGWTSGRTGELFF. The CDR3 region has the DNA TGTGCCAGCGGTTGGACTAGCGGGAGAACCGGGGAGCTGTTTTTT.

The chain uses TRBV5-6 and TRBJ2-7, with a possible D match to TRBD1 (5 bases). Trimming removed 3 bases from V and 6 bases from J, with 19 bases in between. The germline gives CDR1 SGHDT, CDR2 YYEEEE. This CDR3 is 15 amino acids long. The CDR3 sequence is CASSSYAAGKAEQYF. In nucleotides, the CDR3 is TGTGCCAGCAGCTCCTACGCGGCAGGGAAGGCCGAGCAGTACTTC.

This chain connects TRBV13 to TRBJ1-1; the D is unclear. Germline values: CDR1 PRHDT, CDR2 FYEKMQ (reference sequence). Trimming took off 3 bases at V and 1 base at J, with 15 bases between the two ends. The CDR3 totals 16 residues. CDR3 DNA sequence: TGTGCCAGCAGCTTGCGGACGGCACCGACGAACACTGAAGCTTTCTTT. Encoded protein: CASSLRTAPTNTEAFF.

The J gene is TRBJ2-7, the V gene TRBV7-2; TRBD2 agrees at 7 bases. Trimming took 6 bases from V and 3 from J; bases not matched to a gene: 8. CDR1 and CDR2 from the germline V gene are SGHTA and FQGNSA. The CDR3 loop spans 14 amino acids. CDR3 sequence (DNA): TGTGCCAGCAGTTCCAGGCGGGAGCGCTACGAGCAGTACTTC. Translation gives CASSSRRERYEQYF.

This chain joins TRBV15 and TRBJ2-1; the match to TRBD2 covers 8 bases. The germline V gene has CDR1 LNHNV and CDR2 YYDKDF (reference sequence). V shed 7 bases and J 0 bases; nucleotides not matched to a gene: 11. The CDR3 loop spans 17 amino acids. The CDR3 sequence: CATKAGGGTSSYNEQFF. As DNA, the CDR3 is TGTGCCACCAAGGCGGGGGGCGGGACGAGCTCCTACAATGAGCAGTTCTTC. The complete variable domain, with remaining parts taken from reference TRBV15 and TRBJ2-1, reads DAMVIQNPRYQVTQFGKPVTLSCSQTLNHNVMYWYQQKSSQAPKLLFHYYDKDFNNEADTPDNFQSRRPNTSFCFLDIRSPGLGDTAMYLCATKAGGGTSSYNEQFFGPGTRLTVL.